This T cell receptor beta chain stems from a study of T-cell memory formation after mild COVID-19. Study-wide background: TCR clusters were largely donor specific.

MiXCR, run by TCRdb on the 5' RACE reads, gives a single entry per CDR3 protein. The sample lists about 130,000 distinct CDR3 sequences, approximately 5.9% occurring once. Study findings and constraints: Pre-infection memory harbored some responding clones, suggesting cross-reactive memory joined. Nothing showed for sure that second-wave clones peaking on day 37 were SARS-CoV-2 specific.

From germline, CDR1 is SQVTM and CDR2 ANQGSEA. Trimming shortened V by 7 bases and J by 3 bases, and 12 bases separated the two germline ends. CDR3 length: 12 residues. This clonotype was seen only a few times. The antigen remains undetermined. V gene TRBV29-1 combines with J gene TRBJ1-2, with D possibly TRBD1 on 6 matching bases. The source is an adult woman who had mild COVID-19 (a few samples of this study predate the infection). Cell type and time point are not known. The specimen sequenced was PBMCs or a T cell subset sorted from them (not recorded which). The CDR3 reads CSATGHYYGYTF. The CDR3 DNA sequence: TGCAGCGCCACGGGACACTACTATGGCTACACCTTC.